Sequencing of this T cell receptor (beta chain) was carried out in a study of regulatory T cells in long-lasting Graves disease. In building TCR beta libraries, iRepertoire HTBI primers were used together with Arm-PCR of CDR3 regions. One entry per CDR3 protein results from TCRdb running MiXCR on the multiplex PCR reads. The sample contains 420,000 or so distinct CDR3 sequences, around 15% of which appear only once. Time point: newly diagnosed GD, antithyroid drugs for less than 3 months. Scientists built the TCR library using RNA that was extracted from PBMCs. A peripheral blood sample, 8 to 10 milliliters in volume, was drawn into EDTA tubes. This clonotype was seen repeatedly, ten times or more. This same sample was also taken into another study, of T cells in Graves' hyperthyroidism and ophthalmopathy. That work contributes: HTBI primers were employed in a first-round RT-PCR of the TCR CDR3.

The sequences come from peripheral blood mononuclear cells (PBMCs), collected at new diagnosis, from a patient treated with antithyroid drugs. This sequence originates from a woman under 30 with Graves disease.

The CDR3 loop reads CASSLRGLATSTDTQYF. CDR3 DNA sequence: TGTGCCAGCAGCTTAAGGGGACTAGCGACTAGCACAGATACGCAGTATTTT. The chain uses TRBV7-3 and TRBJ2-3; TRBD2 aligns across 10 bases. V dropped 1 base and J dropped 0; count of bases not matched to a gene: 4. This CDR3 has 17 residues. Germline assignment: CDR1 SGHTA and CDR2 FQGTGA.